This TCR beta chain was sequenced in a study of blood T cell repertoires in COVID-19. Study in general: There were acute and convalescent COVID-19 samples, and they came from the United States, Italy and Spain. PBMCs, B-cell-depleted T cells, or T cells provided the cDNA or gDNA that made up the material.

The V gene's germline CDR1 is ENHRY and CDR2 SYGVKD. There are 13 residues in the CDR3. Trimming took 11 bases from V and 5 from J, leaving 18 bases between them. In the original workflow: Reference gene primer amplification gave estimated nucleated cell counts. Profiled with immunoSEQ multiplex PCR; TCRdb holds only in-frame clones, not every one. That table gives V, J and clone size, and the DNA gave D and trimming. The data show about 180,000 clones, 70% to 90% seen once. This chain joins TRBV10-3 and TRBJ2-5; TRBD1 might be the D (7 bases). This TCR was recovered from a woman aged 25 to 39 with acute or convalescent COVID-19. The sequenced sample was peripheral blood. The CDR3 here is CAVNRDSGETQYF. For the CDR3, the DNA is TGTGCCGTCAACCGGGACAGCGGGGAGACCCAGTACTTC.